This T cell receptor (beta chain) is drawn from a study of beta chain features in type 1 diabetes. Isolated RNA was reverse transcribed in full, so expressed TCRB transcripts were sequenced. The repertoire was sequenced with immunoSEQ multiplex PCR; TCRdb's copy has only in-frame clones and lacks some. The table has about 250,000 clones, 13% to 15% seen once; the top ten hold around 0.026%. Sequenced material: naive CD4+ T cells from blood. The clonotype originates from a woman aged 35 to 49 in good health.

The CDR3 region has the DNA TGTGCCAGCAGCGCGGACAGGGTGGAGACCCAGTACTTC. It yields the protein CASSADRVETQYF. The chain employs TRBV9 and TRBJ2-5; 8 bases map to TRBD1. V gave up 3 bases and J gave up 5 bases; unmatched junction bases: 3. In germline, CDR1 is SGDLS, CDR2 YYNGEE. The CDR3 is made up of 13 amino acids.